These 20 T cell receptor beta chains came from one sample sequenced in a study of blood T cell repertoires in COVID-19. The table came from immunoSEQ multiplex PCR; TCRdb's copy has only in-frame clones and leaves some out. The sample consists of approximately 150,000 clones, around 76% of them appearing once. Sequencing was done on a sample of peripheral blood. The origin of the receptors is a woman in her seventies with acute or convalescent COVID-19.

The chain links TRBV6-6 to TRBJ1-2; D might be TRBD1 (6 bases). The CDR3 is 14 residues long. V was clipped by 0 bases and J by 6 bases, with 11 bases between them. In germline, CDR1 is MNHNY, CDR2 SVGAGI (reference sequence). The CDR3 reads CASSYSVAGDGYTF. CDR3 DNA: TGTGCCAGCAGTTACTCGGTGGCAGGGGATGGCTACACCTTC.

The gene calls are TRBV5-1 and TRBJ2-1, with 7 bases identical to TRBD1. This CDR3 is built from 17 residues. Trimming removed 4 bases from V and 0 bases from J; junction bases left unmatched: 10. CDR1 is SGHRS, CDR2 YFSETQ, per germline. In nucleotides, the CDR3 is TGCGCCAGCAGCGCTCTTAGACAGGGCAACTCCTACAATGAGCAGTTCTTC. This translates into CASSALRQGNSYNEQFF.

This clone was detected only once. The rearrangement links TRBV7-7 to TRBJ2-7; 7 nucleotides line up with TRBD2. Per germline, CDR1 SSHAT and CDR2 FNYEAQ (reference sequence). The CDR3 extends over 13 amino acids. This chain's CDR3 is CASGLAASYEQYF. The CDR3, as DNA: TGTGCTAGCGGGCTAGCGGCCTCCTACGAGCAGTACTTC.

The chain employs TRBV6-2 or TRBV6-3 and TRBJ2-5; 11 bases match TRBD2. V shed 5 bases, J shed 3 bases, and the junction held 5 bases outside the gene matches. CDR3 length: 15 residues. Germline V lookup: CDR1 MNHEY, CDR2 SVGEGT. CDR3 loop: CASSGTSGREETQYF. CDR3 DNA: TGTGCCAGCAGTGGGACTAGCGGAAGAGAAGAGACCCAGTACTTC.

The gene calls are TRBV19 and TRBJ2-3; no reliable D call. Germline values: CDR1 LNHDA, CDR2 SQIVND (reference sequence). V was trimmed by 5 bases and J by 1 base, leaving 13 bases between them. CDR3 length: 15 residues. The CDR3 loop is CASSGMRPGTDTQYF. The CDR3 DNA is TGTGCCAGTAGTGGAATGCGGCCTGGCACAGATACGCAGTATTTT.

In this sample, this clone turned up once. The chain uses TRBV10-3 and TRBJ1-1; no reliable D call. The V gene lost 2 bases and the J gene lost 1 base, with 5 bases spanning the gap. There are 13 residues in the CDR3. The germline V gene has CDR1 ENHRY and CDR2 SYGVKD. This CDR3 reads CAISEHRNTEAFF. The CDR3 DNA reads TGTGCCATCAGTGAGCACAGGAACACTGAAGCTTTCTTT.

V and J are TRBV6-5 and TRBJ1-3; D gene unclear. This CDR3 is 16 amino acids long. V shed 2 bases and J shed 0 bases, with 11 bases lying between them. From germline, CDR1 is MNHEY and CDR2 SVGAGI. The CDR3 sequence is CASSYSQAYSGNTIYF. Here the CDR3 DNA reads TGTGCCAGCAGTTACAGCCAGGCGTACTCTGGAAACACCATATATTTT.

This CDR3 is CASSSAGTGVREKLFF. CDR3 sequence (DNA): TGTGCCAGCAGCTCCGCCGGGACAGGGGTTCGTGAAAAACTGTTTTTT. The V call is TRBV5-4, the J call TRBJ1-4, with TRBD1 matching 10 bases. The CDR3 has 16 residues. Trimming took 3 bases from V and 7 from J; bases not matched to a gene: 9. CDR1 is SGHNT and CDR2 is YYREEE in the germline V gene (reference sequence).

This chain uses TRBV3-1 (or the pseudogene TRBV3-2) with TRBJ1-4; the D is unclear. The CDR3 is made up of 13 amino acids. The ends were cut back, 4 bases at V and 4 bases at J, with 7 bases in the middle. Germline loops: CDR1 LGHDT, CDR2 YNNKEL (reference sequence). This chain's CDR3 is CASSLADNEKLFF. CDR3 DNA sequence: TGTGCCAGCAGCCTGGCGGATAATGAAAAACTGTTTTTT.

V gene TRBV7-2 combines with J gene TRBJ2-2, with D perhaps TRBD1 (5 bases). The V gene lost 6 bases and the J gene lost 2 bases, with 13 bases spanning the gap. In germline, CDR1 is SGHTA, CDR2 FQGNSA. CDR3 length equals 15 residues. The CDR3 DNA reads as TGTGCCAGCAGTCCCGACAGAATCAACACCGGGGAGCTGTTTTTT. Translation gives CASSPDRINTGELFF.

This chain uses TRBV24-1 with TRBJ1-1; 9 bases are a match to TRBD1. V lost 5 bases and J lost 6; bases outside the gene matches: 12. Per the germline V gene, CDR1 is KGHDR and CDR2 is SFDVKD. This CDR3 is built from 16 residues. The CDR3 nucleotides are TGTGCCACCAGTGTTGGGAAGGACAGGGGCTCCTCTGAAGCTTTCTTT. It codes for CATSVGKDRGSSEAFF.

Only a few counts were recorded for this clone. CDR3 residues: CASSELRVGELFF. The CDR3 nucleotides are TGTGCCAGCAGTGAACTGAGAGTCGGGGAGCTGTTTTTT. The chain is built from TRBV6-1 and TRBJ2-2; unclear D gene. The CDR3 spans 13 residues. Deletions cut 2 bases from V and 7 bases from J, with 8 bases between. Per germline, CDR1 MNHNS and CDR2 SASEGT.

Here the CDR3 DNA reads TGTGCCAGCAGCACCCGGGACACTTCCTTCTACGAGCAGTACTTC. This translates into CASSTRDTSFYEQYF. The chain recombines TRBV21-1 with TRBJ2-7; the table's TRBD1 call for D was not verified on the DNA. TRBV21-1 is given as a pseudogene. The CDR3 is 15 residues long.

V is TRBV30 and J is TRBJ1-2; maybe TRBD1 (5 bases). V was pared by 1 base and J by 5 bases, with 14 bases between. The CDR3 runs 14 residues. Germline values: CDR1 GTSNPN, CDR2 SVGIG (reference sequence). The CDR3 sequence is CAWSGGGNRYGYTF. The CDR3 DNA sequence: TGTGCCTGGAGTGGGGGGGGAAACCGGTATGGCTACACCTTC.

The chain recombines TRBV21-1 with TRBJ2-7; the D call TRBD1 from the table was never checked on the DNA. TRBV21-1 counts as a pseudogene. The CDR3 consists of 11 residues. This CDR3 reads CASSRTYEQYF. The CDR3 DNA follows: TGTGCCAGCAGCAGGACATACGAGCAGTACTTC.

The chain employs TRBV5-1 and TRBJ1-2; no clear D. Germline CDR1 is SGHRS and CDR2 is YFSETQ. Trimming shortened V by 0 bases and J by 6 bases, and 12 bases separated the two germline ends. CDR3 size: 14 residues. CDR3 coding DNA: TGCGCCAGCAGCTTGGGAGGAAACGTCGATGGCTACACCTTC. This gives the protein CASSLGGNVDGYTF.

V gene TRBV30 combines with J gene TRBJ1-2, with 8 bases matching TRBD1. The V and J ends lost 4 bases and 8 bases, in that order; junction bases with no gene match: 12. The CDR3 is 14 amino acids. The V gene's germline CDR1 is GTSNPN and CDR2 SVGIG (reference sequence). The CDR3 spells CAWTDRDRPWGYTF. The CDR3, as DNA: TGTGCCTGGACCGACCGGGACAGGCCTTGGGGCTACACCTTC.

The chain couples TRBV6-1 to TRBJ1-5; D is ambiguous. The germline V and J ends were trimmed by 0 bases and 4 bases, with 13 bases remaining between them. CDR3 length: 16 residues. Germline loops: CDR1 MNHNS, CDR2 SASEGT. The CDR3, as DNA: TGTGCCAGCAGTGAAGCTGGGCCAGTGCCTAATCAGCCCCAGCATTTT. Its protein product is CASSEAGPVPNQPQHF.

The chain joins TRBV28 to TRBJ2-2; 9 bases line up with TRBD1. Per the germline V gene, CDR1 is MDHEN and CDR2 is SYDVKM. This CDR3 comprises 16 residues. The J segment lost 3 bases and the V segment lost 3 bases, leaving 5 bases of the junction unmatched. This CDR3 is CASSFDRGADTGELFF. In DNA, the CDR3 is TGTGCCAGCAGTTTTGACAGGGGGGCGGACACCGGGGAGCTGTTTTTT.

This chain uses TRBV7-2 with TRBJ2-3; 10 nucleotides line up with TRBD1. The CDR3 runs 14 residues. The germline CDR1 and CDR2 sequences are SGHTA and FQGNSA. V lost 5 bases to trimming and J lost 2 bases; unmatched junction nucleotides: 1. CDR3 protein: CASSDRGHTDTQYF. CDR3 coding DNA: TGTGCCAGCAGCGACAGGGGGCACACAGATACGCAGTATTTT.